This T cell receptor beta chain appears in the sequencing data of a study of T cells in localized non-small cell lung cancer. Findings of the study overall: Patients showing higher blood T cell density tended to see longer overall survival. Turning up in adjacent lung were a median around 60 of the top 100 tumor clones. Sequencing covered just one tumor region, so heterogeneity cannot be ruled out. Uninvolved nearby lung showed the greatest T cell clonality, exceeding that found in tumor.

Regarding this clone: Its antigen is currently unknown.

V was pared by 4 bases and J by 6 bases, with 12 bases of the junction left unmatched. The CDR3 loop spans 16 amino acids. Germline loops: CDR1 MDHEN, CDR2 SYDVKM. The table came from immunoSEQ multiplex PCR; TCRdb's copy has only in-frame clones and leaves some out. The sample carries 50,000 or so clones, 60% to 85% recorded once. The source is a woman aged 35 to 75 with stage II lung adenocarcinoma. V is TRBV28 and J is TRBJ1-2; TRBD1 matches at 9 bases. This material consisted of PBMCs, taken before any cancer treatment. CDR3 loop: CASSSGGGQGRNGYTF. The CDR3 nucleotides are TGTGCCAGCAGTTCCGGAGGGGGACAGGGTAGAAATGGCTACACCTTC.